This note documents a single T cell receptor beta chain sequence. Its binding antigen is unknown. Per-base quality was not reported, and no clone a single base away is much larger than it. The data are from a study of CD8+CD57+ T cells in acquired aplastic anemia (dated by TCRdb to between 2018 and 2020). About the full investigation: Extracted DNA from sorted CD4+ and CD8+ cells averaged approximately 3 ug, ranging from roughly 0.17 to 27.4 ug. A CD8+CD57+ expansion meant a frequency higher than the mean frequency seen in healthy subjects. The research as a whole found: Roughly 29 CD8+ CDR3 sequences were found in both patients and controls but appeared to be highly expressed in patients and within the immunodominant clones of the patients. CD8+ Simpson's diversity did not differ significantly between patients and healthy controls (P=0.060).

Genomic DNA was used as template for profiling of TCR beta VDJ combinations and CDR3 sequences. TCR repertoire sequencing was run on an Illumina HiSeq 2000. In the authors' own workflow: TRBV/TRBJ rearrangement plots, CDR3 size and DJ length profiles, and Simpson's diversity index were used to evaluate the repertoires. The most abundant DNA sequence in the deep sequencing data was taken as the immunodominant clone. CDR3 amino acid sequences were screened for sharing across subjects and compared with published repertoires and the VDJdb database. Through fastp at Q25 and MiXCR, TCRdb rebuilt clones from the public reads, retaining in-frame beta chains. Entries that share a CDR3 protein sequence are merged under the most common genes and DNA. These V and J calls rely on TCRdb rather than the paper's analysis. Here the sample has more than 250,000 distinct CDR3 sequences; approximately 79% occur a single time. Clones ranked in the top ten supply roughly 42% of the sample.

The CDR3 spans 13 residues, from the cysteine through the phenylalanine. Left in the record is the CDR3 DNA by itself, 39 bases read in frame from the first base. The germline V gene gives CDR1 as KGHDR and CDR2 as SFDVKD. Expansion of CD8+CD57+ cells had been shown by flow cytometry in the patients chosen for sequencing. Every patient had severe acquired aplastic anemia, diagnosed using the International Study of Aplastic Anemia and Agranulocytosis and Camitta criteria. No therapy had been received by the patients at the time of blood sampling. In the study, sorted CD4+ and CD8+ blood T cells from patients with severe aplastic anemia and from healthy subjects underwent deep sequencing of TCR repertoires. Patients were enrolled under clinicaltrials.gov protocols 00001620, 01623167, 00001397, 00071045, 00081523 and 00961064 in the USA. Ficoll-Paque density gradient centrifugation was used to isolate peripheral blood mononuclear cells. Before DNA extraction, CD4+ and CD8+ T cells were sorted by FACS or by magnetic beads.

The chain is encoded by TRBV24-1 joined to TRBJ2-2, and perhaps TRBD2 as D gene, on 5 matching bases. This sequence was found in a human donor with aplastic anemia. Material: sorted CD4+, CD8+, or CD8+CD57+ T cells (not recorded which) from PBMCs. The DNA reads as follows: TGTGCTAGCGATGTTAGGGACACCGGGGAGCTGTTTTTT. Its amino acids are CASDVRDTGELFF.